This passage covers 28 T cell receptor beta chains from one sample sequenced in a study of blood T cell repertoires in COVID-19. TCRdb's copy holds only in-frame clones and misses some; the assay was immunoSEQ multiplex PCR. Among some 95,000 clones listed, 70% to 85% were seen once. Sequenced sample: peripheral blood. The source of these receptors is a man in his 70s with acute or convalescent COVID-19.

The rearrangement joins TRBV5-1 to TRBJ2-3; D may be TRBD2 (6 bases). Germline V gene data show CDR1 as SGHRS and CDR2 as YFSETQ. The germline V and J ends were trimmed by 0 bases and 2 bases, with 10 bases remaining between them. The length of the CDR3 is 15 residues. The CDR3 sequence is CASSLEAGFTDTQYF. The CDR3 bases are TGCGCCAGCAGCTTGGAGGCGGGATTCACAGATACGCAGTATTTT.

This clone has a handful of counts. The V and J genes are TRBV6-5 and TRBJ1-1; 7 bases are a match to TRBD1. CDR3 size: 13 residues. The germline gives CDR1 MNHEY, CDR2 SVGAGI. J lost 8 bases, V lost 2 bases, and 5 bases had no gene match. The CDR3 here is CASSYVPGGEAFF. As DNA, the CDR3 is TGTGCCAGCAGTTACGTTCCAGGGGGGGAAGCTTTCTTT.

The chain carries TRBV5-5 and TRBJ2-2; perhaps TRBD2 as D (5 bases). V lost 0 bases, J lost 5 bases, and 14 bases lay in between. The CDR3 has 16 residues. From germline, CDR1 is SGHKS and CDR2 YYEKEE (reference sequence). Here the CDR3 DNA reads TGTGCCAGCAGCTTGGAACGGGGAACCTTAACCGGGGAGCTGTTTTTT. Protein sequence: CASSLERGTLTGELFF.

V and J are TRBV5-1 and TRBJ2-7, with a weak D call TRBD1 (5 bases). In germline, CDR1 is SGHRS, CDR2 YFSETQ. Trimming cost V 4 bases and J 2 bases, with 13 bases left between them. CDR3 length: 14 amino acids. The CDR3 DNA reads TGCGCCAGCAGCCATGACAGCTTAGCCTACGAGCAGTACTTC. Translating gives CASSHDSLAYEQYF. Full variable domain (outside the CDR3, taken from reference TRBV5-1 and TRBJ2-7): KAGVTQTPRYLIKTRGQQVTLSCSPISGHRSVSWYQQTPGQGLQFLFEYFSETQRNKGNFPGRFSGRQFSNSRSEMNVSTLELGDSALYLCASSHDSLAYEQYFGPGTRLTVT.

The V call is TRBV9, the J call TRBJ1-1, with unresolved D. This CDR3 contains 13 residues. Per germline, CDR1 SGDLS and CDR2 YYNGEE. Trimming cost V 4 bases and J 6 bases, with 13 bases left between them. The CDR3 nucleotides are TGTGCCAGCAGCCCCGAGGGTCTCCCTGAAGCTTTCTTT. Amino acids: CASSPEGLPEAFF.

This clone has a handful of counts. CDR3 nucleotides: TGCAGCGTTCAAAAGCCAGGTCAGTCTGGAAACACCATATATTTT. Its protein is CSVQKPGQSGNTIYF. The chain carries TRBV29-1 and TRBJ1-3, with D unresolved. This CDR3 spans 15 amino acids. Germline V gene lookup returns CDR1 SQVTM and CDR2 ANQGSEA. Trimming took off 5 bases at V and 1 base at J, with 15 bases between the two ends.

This CDR3 reads CASSQESGFQETQYF. The CDR3 DNA is TGCGCCAGCAGCCAAGAATCAGGATTCCAAGAGACCCAGTACTTC. V and J are TRBV4-1 and TRBJ2-5; D gene ambiguous. The CDR3 has 15 residues. CDR1 MGHRA and CDR2 YSYEKL come from the germline V gene. V gave up 0 bases and J gave up 1 base, with 9 bases separating them.

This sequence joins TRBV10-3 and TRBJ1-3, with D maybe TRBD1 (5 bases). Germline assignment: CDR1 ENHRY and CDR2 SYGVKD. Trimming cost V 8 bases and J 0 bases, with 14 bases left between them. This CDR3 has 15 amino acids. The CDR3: CAIGFSTDSGNTIYF. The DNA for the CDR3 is TGTGCCATCGGGTTCTCGACAGACTCTGGAAACACCATATATTTT.

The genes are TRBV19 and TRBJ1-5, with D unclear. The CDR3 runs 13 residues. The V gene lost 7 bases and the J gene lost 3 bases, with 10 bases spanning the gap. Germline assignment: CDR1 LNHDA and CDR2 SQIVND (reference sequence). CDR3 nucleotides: TGTGCCAGTACGAGAGGGTTCAATCAGCCCCAGCATTTT. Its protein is CASTRGFNQPQHF.

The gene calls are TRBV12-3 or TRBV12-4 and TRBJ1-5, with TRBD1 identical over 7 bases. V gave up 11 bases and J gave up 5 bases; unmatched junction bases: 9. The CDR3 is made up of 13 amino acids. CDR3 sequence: CASQGEDYQPQHF. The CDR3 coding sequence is TGTGCCTCCCAGGGGGAGGACTATCAGCCCCAGCATTTT.

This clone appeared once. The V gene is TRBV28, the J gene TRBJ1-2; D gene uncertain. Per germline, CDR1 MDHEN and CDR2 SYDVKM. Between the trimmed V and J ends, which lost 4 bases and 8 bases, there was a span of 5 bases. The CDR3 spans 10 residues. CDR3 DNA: TGTGCCAGCAGTTCTTTAGGCTACACCTTC. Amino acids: CASSSLGYTF.

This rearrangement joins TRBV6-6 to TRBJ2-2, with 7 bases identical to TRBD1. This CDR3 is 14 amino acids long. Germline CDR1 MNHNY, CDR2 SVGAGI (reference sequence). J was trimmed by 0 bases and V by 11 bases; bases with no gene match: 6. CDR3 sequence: CAVSGTANTGELFF. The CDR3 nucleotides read TGTGCCGTCTCCGGGACAGCGAACACCGGGGAGCTGTTTTTT.

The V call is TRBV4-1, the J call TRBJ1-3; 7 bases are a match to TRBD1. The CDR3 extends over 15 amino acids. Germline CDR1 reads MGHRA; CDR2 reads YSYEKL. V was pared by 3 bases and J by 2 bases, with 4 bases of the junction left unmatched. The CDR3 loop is CASSHPGTAGNTIYF. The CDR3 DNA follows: TGCGCCAGCAGCCATCCCGGGACAGCTGGAAACACCATATATTTT.

CDR3 sequence reads: CATSDSRGSNQPQHF. CDR3 nucleotide sequence: TGTGCCACCAGTGATTCCAGGGGTAGCAATCAGCCCCAGCATTTT. This rearrangement joins TRBV24-1 to TRBJ1-5; a weak D match, TRBD1 (6 bases). Germline CDR1 is KGHDR and CDR2 is SFDVKD. The CDR3 length is 15 residues. V dropped 2 bases and J dropped 0 bases, with 7 bases sitting between them.

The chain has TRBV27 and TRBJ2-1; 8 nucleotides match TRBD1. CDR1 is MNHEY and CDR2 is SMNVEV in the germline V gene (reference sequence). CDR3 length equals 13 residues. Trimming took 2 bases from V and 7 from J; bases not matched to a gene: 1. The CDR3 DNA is TGTGCCAGCAGTTTAGACAGGGGAAATGAGCAGTTCTTC. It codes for CASSLDRGNEQFF.

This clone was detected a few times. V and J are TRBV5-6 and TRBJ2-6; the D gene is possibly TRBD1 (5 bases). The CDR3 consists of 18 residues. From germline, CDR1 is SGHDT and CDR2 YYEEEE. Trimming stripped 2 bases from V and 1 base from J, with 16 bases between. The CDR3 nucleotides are TGTGCCAGCAGCTTTGCCAGGGCTCTAAGATCTGGGGCCAACGTCCTGACTTTC. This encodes CASSFARALRSGANVLTF.

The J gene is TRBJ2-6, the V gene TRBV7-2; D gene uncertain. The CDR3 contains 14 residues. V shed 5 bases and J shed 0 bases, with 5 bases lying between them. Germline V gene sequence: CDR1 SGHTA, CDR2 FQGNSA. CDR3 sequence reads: CASSVLSGANVLTF. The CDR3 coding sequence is TGTGCCAGCAGCGTACTCTCTGGGGCCAACGTCCTGACTTTC.

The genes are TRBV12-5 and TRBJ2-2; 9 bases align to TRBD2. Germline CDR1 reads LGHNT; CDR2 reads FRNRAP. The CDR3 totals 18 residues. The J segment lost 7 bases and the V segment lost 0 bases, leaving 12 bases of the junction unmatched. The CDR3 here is CASGLVGLAGSRDGELFF. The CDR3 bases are TGTGCTAGTGGTTTGGTGGGGCTAGCGGGGTCGCGCGACGGGGAGCTGTTTTTT.

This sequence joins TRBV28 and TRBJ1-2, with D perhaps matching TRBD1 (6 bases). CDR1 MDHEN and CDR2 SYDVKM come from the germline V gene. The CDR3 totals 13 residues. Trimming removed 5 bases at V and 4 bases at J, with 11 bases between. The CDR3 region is CASSPPDSYGYTF. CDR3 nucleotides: TGTGCCAGCAGTCCCCCGGACAGCTATGGCTACACCTTC.

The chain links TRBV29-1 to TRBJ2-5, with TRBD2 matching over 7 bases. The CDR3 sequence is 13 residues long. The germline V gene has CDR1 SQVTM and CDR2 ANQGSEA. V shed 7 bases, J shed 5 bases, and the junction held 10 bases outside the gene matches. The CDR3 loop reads CSARVGGSETQYF. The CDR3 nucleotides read TGCAGCGCCCGGGTCGGGGGGTCGGAGACCCAGTACTTC.

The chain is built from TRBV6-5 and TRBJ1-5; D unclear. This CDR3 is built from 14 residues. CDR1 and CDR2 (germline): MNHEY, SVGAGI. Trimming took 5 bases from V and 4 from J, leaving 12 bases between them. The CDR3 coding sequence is TGTGCCAGCAGTCCTATCTCAGGAAATCAGCCCCAGCATTTT. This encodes CASSPISGNQPQHF.

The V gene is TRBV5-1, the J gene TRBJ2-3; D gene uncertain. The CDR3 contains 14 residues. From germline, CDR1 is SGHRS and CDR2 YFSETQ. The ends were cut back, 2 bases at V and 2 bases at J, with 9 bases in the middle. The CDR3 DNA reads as TGCGCCAGCAGCTTAATTGGAGACACAGATACGCAGTATTTT. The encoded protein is CASSLIGDTDTQYF.

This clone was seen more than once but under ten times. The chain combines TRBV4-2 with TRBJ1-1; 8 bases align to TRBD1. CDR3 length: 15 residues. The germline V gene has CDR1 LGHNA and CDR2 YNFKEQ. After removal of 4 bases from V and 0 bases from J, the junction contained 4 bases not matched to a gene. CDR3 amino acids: CASSRGQAMNTEAFF. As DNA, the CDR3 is TGTGCCAGCAGCCGGGGACAGGCTATGAACACTGAAGCTTTCTTT.

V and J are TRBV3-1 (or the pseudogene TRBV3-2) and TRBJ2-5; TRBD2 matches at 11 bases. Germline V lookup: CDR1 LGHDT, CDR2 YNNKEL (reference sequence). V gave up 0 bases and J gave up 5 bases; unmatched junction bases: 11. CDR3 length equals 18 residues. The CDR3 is CASSQDLGATSGAETQYF. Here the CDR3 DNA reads TGTGCCAGCAGCCAAGATCTAGGAGCGACTAGCGGGGCGGAGACCCAGTACTTC.

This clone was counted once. The CDR3 reads CASSLSGTGELFF. CDR3 in DNA: TGTGCCAGCAGCCTCTCCGGGACCGGGGAGCTGTTTTTT. V is TRBV3-1 (or the pseudogene TRBV3-2) and J is TRBJ2-2; D unclear. Per germline, CDR1 LGHDT and CDR2 YNNKEL (reference sequence). The CDR3 length is 13 residues. The ends were cut back, 4 bases at V and 5 bases at J, with 8 bases in the middle.

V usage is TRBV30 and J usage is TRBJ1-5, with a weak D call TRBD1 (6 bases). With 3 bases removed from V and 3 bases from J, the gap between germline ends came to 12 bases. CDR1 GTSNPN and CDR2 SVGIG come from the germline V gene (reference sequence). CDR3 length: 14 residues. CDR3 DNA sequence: TGTGCCTGGAGCGTGAAGGGGGACAATCAGCCCCAGCATTTT. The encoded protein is CAWSVKGDNQPQHF.

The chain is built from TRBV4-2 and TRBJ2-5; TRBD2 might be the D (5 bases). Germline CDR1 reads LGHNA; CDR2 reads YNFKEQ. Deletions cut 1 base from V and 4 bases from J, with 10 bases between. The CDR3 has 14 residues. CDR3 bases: TGTGCCAGCAGCCAAGTTGAGGGTGTAGAGACCCAGTACTTC. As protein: CASSQVEGVETQYF.

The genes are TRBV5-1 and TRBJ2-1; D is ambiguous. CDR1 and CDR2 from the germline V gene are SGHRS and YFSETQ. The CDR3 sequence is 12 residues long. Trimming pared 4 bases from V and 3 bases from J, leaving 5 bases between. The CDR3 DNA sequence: TGCGCCAGCAGCCAGGTCTACAATGAGCAGTTCTTC. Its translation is CASSQVYNEQFF.